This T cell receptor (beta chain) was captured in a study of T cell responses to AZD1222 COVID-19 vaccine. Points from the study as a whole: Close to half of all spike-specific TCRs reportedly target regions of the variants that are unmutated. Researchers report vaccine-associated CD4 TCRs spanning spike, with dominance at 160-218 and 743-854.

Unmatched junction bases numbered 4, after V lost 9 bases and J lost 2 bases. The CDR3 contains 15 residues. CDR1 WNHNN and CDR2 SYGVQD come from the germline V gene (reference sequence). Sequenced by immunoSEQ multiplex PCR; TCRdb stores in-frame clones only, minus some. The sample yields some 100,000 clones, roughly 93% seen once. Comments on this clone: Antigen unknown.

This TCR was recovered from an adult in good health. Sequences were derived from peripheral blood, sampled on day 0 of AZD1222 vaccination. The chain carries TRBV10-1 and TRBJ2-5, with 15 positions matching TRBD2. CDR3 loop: CARDGTSGGQETQYF. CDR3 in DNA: TGCGCCAGGGACGGGACTAGCGGGGGGCAAGAGACCCAGTACTTC.